These 32 T cell receptor beta chains share one sample of origin, sequenced in a study of T cells in Graves' hyperthyroidism and ophthalmopathy. Amplified regions were TCR beta CDR3 sequences from RNA transcripts. The HTBI set primed first-round TCR CDR3 RT-PCR. TCRdb processed the multiplex PCR reads anew with MiXCR; each CDR3 protein has one entry. This sample carries about 380,000 distinct CDR3 sequences, approximately 15% of them seen once, and the ten largest clones take 11%. Sequenced: blood. Receptor source: a woman aged 55 to 70 with Graves' hyperthyroidism.

This sequence joins TRBV3-1 and TRBJ2-5; TRBD1 or TRBD2 may be the D gene (6 bases each). The germline V gene encodes CDR1 LGHDT and CDR2 YNNKEL (reference sequence). The CDR3 is 16 amino acids. Trimming left V 4 bases short and J 1 base short, with 16 bases between. The DNA of the CDR3 is TGTGCCAGCAGCCTCCGGGCCCCGGGGGCCCAAGAGACCCAGTACTTC. Translated: CASSLRAPGAQETQYF.

The chain couples TRBV2 to TRBJ2-5; either TRBD1 or TRBD2 may fit D (6 bases each). Germline CDR1 SNHLY, CDR2 FYNNEI. The CDR3 has 14 residues. V was cut by 9 bases and J by 7 bases, with 21 bases left in between. The CDR3 reads CASDGGADLGTQYF. CDR3 coding DNA: TGTGCCAGTGACGGGGGCGCGGACCTGGGGACCCAGTACTTC.

In this sample, this clonotype turned up many times. The chain uses TRBV6-1 and TRBJ2-7, with 7 bases that match TRBD1. Germline V lookup: CDR1 MNHNS, CDR2 SASEGT. CDR3 length: 15 residues. V lost 2 bases and J lost 3; bases outside the gene matches: 7. The CDR3 DNA reads TGTGCCAGCAGTGAAAGGGGGCGCATTGACTACGAGCAGTACTTC. It yields the protein CASSERGRIDYEQYF.

This clonotype was seen repeatedly, ten times or more. The J gene is TRBJ2-7, the V gene TRBV11-2; 10 bases match TRBD2. CDR3 length equals 15 residues. Germline trimming cut 0 bases from V and 7 bases from J; bases unmatched to any gene: 6. The germline gives CDR1 SGHAT, CDR2 FQNNGV. CDR3 DNA: TGTGCCAGCAGCTTAGAAGTCCTAGCGGGAGAGGAGCAGTACTTC. Translation gives CASSLEVLAGEEQYF.

The chain uses TRBV20-1 and TRBJ1-5; TRBD1 aligns across 9 bases. Germline loops: CDR1 DFQATT, CDR2 SNEGSKA (reference sequence). J lost 2 bases, V lost 0 bases, and 5 bases had no gene match. The CDR3 consists of 16 residues. The CDR3: CSARDSDRGGNQPQHF. CDR3 in DNA: TGCAGTGCTAGAGATTCGGACAGGGGTGGCAATCAGCCCCAGCATTTT.

This clonotype was detected ten times or more. This rearrangement joins TRBV28 to TRBJ2-1; 13 bases fit TRBD2. J gave up 7 bases and V 3 bases, and 21 bases lay outside the gene matches. CDR1 is MDHEN and CDR2 is SYDVKM in the germline V gene. This CDR3 is 21 amino acids long. The chain's CDR3 is CASSFIRGAPGLAGRKNEQFF. The CDR3 coding sequence is TGTGCCAGCAGTTTTATCCGGGGGGCTCCGGGACTAGCGGGACGGAAAAATGAGCAGTTCTTC.

CDR3 sequence reads: CASSAMTSGYTGELFF. CDR3 nucleotides: TGTGCCAGCAGCGCCATGACTAGCGGGTACACCGGGGAGCTGTTTTTT. This chain connects TRBV11-2 to TRBJ2-2, with TRBD2 matching over 10 bases. CDR1 and CDR2 (germline): SGHAT, FQNNGV. V was clipped by 5 bases and J by 3 bases; unmatched bases: 6. This CDR3 has 16 residues.

There are many counts of this clonotype. The chain combines TRBV14 with TRBJ2-7; 8 positions match TRBD2. Unmatched junction bases numbered 7, after V lost 0 bases and J lost 0 bases. Looked up from germline, CDR1 is SGHDN and CDR2 is FVKESK. The CDR3 totals 17 residues. CDR3 DNA: TGTGCCAGCAGCCAAGAAGACGGGGGGGCCCACTCCTACGAGCAGTACTTC. Residues: CASSQEDGGAHSYEQYF. Together with reference TRBV14 and TRBJ2-7, the CDR3 gives the full variable domain: EAGVTQFPSHSVIEKGQTVTLRCDPISGHDNLYWYRRVMGKEIKFLLHFVKESKQDESGMPNNRFLAERTGGTYSTLKVQPAELEDSGVYFCASSQEDGGAHSYEQYFGPGTRLTVT.

This chain links TRBV6-2 or TRBV6-3 with TRBJ1-6; 9 bases agree with TRBD1. The CDR3 is 18 residues long. CDR1 and CDR2 from the germline V gene are MNHEY and SVGEGT. With 2 bases clipped from V and 1 base from J, the junction kept 6 bases outside the gene matches. The DNA for the CDR3 is TGTGCCAGCAGTTACACTAGACAGGGGGTATCCTATAATTCACCCCTCCACTTT. It codes for CASSYTRQGVSYNSPLHF.

Ten or more counts support this clonotype. The chain employs TRBV27 and TRBJ2-3, with 7 nucleotides matching TRBD1. V shed 5 bases and J 1 base; nucleotides not matched to a gene: 12. The CDR3 sequence is 17 residues long. Germline CDR1 and CDR2: MNHEY and SMNVEV (reference sequence). In DNA, the CDR3 is TGTGCCAGCAGTCCCAGACAGGGTGCGGTCCGCACAGATACGCAGTATTTT. Its protein product is CASSPRQGAVRTDTQYF.

There are many counts of this clonotype. V gene TRBV12-3 or TRBV12-4 combines with J gene TRBJ2-3; D is uncertain. V lost 9 bases, J lost 1 base, and 14 bases lay in between. CDR3 length: 14 amino acids. CDR3: CARAQWRCTDTQYF. The CDR3 DNA follows: TGTGCCAGAGCTCAATGGCGGTGCACAGATACGCAGTATTTT.

This clonotype appeared many times. V usage is TRBV20-1 and J usage is TRBJ2-3; D remains ambiguous. The CDR3 consists of 12 residues. CDR1 is DFQATT and CDR2 is SNEGSKA in the germline V gene (reference sequence). Trimming removed 7 bases from V and 5 bases from J, with 13 bases in between. The CDR3 nucleotides are TGCAGTGGAGCAGCTCTTGGAGATACGCAGTATTTT. Its protein is CSGAALGDTQYF.

The chain uses TRBV9 and TRBJ2-7; D possibly corresponds to TRBD1 (5 bases). The CDR3 loop spans 13 amino acids. With 7 bases removed from V and 6 bases from J, the gap between germline ends came to 17 bases. Germline loops: CDR1 SGDLS, CDR2 YYNGEE. CDR3 amino acids: CASSPPAGREQYF. CDR3 nucleotides: TGTGCCAGCTCACCACCTGCAGGGCGCGAGCAGTACTTC.

Concerning this clonotype: A much larger clone lies a single base off, so this may be a read error. The genes are TRBV6-1 and TRBJ2-2; no firm D call. The germline gives CDR1 MNHNS, CDR2 SASEGT. V shed 7 bases and J shed 1 base, with 16 bases lying between them. The CDR3 is made up of 16 amino acids. The CDR3 sequence: CASTLHKLGNTGELFF. The DNA of the CDR3 is TGTGCCAGCACCCTCCATAAGCTAGGGAACACCGGGGAGCTGTTTTTT.

This clonotype was picked up many times. The genes are TRBV7-8 and TRBJ2-5, with TRBD2 matching over 8 bases. The CDR3 loop spans 14 amino acids. The V segment lost 1 base and the J segment 7 bases; nucleotides outside the gene matches: 5. Germline V CDR1 and CDR2: SGHVS, FQNEAQ. In DNA form, the CDR3 reads TGTGCCAGCAGCTTAGGCGGCGGGAGGTGGACCCAGTACTTC. Its protein is CASSLGGGRWTQYF.

This clonotype appeared many times. This chain joins TRBV30 and TRBJ2-6; no firm D call. Germline V gene data show CDR1 as GTSNPN and CDR2 as SVGIG (reference sequence). The CDR3 consists of 16 residues. The V gene lost 1 base and the J gene lost 3 bases, with 13 bases spanning the gap. In DNA, the CDR3 is TGTGCCTGGAGTGACAAGACCTGGGGTGGGGCCAACGTCCTGACTTTC. Translating gives CAWSDKTWGGANVLTF.

In this sample, this clonotype turned up many times. The gene calls are TRBV5-8 and TRBJ2-7; TRBD1 matches at 8 bases. CDR3 length: 15 amino acids. Germline loops: CDR1 SGHTS, CDR2 YDEGEE. Unmatched junction bases numbered 8, after V lost 2 bases and J lost 4 bases. DNA for the CDR3: TGTGCCAGCAGCTTCGGACAGGGAAGATGGTACGAGCAGTACTTC. Protein sequence: CASSFGQGRWYEQYF.

This chain connects TRBV11-2 to TRBJ2-7; D might be TRBD1 (5 bases). Germline CDR1 and CDR2: SGHAT and FQNNGV. This CDR3 comprises 16 residues. V lost 5 bases and J lost 3, with 20 bases in between. CDR3 residues: CASSPSRQSLIYEQYF. Written as DNA, the CDR3 is TGTGCCAGCAGCCCCTCACGACAGAGTCTTATCTACGAGCAGTACTTC. Full variable domain (missing parts from reference TRBV11-2 and TRBJ2-7): EAGVAQSPRYKIIEKRQSVAFWCNPISGHATLYWYQQILGQGPKLLIQFQNNGVVDDSQLPKDRFSAERLKGVDSTLKIQPAKLEDSAVYLCASSPSRQSLIYEQYFGPGTRLTVT.

This clonotype was recorded a few times. This sequence joins TRBV20-1 and TRBJ1-5; a possible D gene is TRBD1 (6 bases). The V gene's germline CDR1 is DFQATT and CDR2 SNEGSKA (reference sequence). Trimming removed 3 bases from V and 7 bases from J, with 13 bases in between. This CDR3 region has 13 residues. The CDR3 loop reads CSASGGRRQPQHF. CDR3 coding DNA: TGCAGTGCTAGCGGGGGGCGTCGACAGCCCCAGCATTTT.

This clonotype showed up many times. The chain combines TRBV28 with TRBJ1-1; D is ambiguous. The CDR3 totals 14 residues. Germline lookup yields CDR1 MDHEN and CDR2 SYDVKM. The V and J ends lost 3 bases and 5 bases respectively, with 13 bases between them. The CDR3 loop reads CASSLAQPRTEAFF. The DNA for the CDR3 is TGTGCCAGCAGTTTGGCGCAGCCGAGGACTGAAGCTTTCTTT.

This clonotype was detected ten times or more. This chain links TRBV20-1 with TRBJ2-7, with 10 bases fitting TRBD2. The J segment lost 6 bases and the V segment lost 1 base, leaving 6 bases of the junction unmatched. Germline lookup yields CDR1 DFQATT and CDR2 SNEGSKA (reference sequence). This CDR3 is built from 14 residues. Written as DNA, the CDR3 is TGCAGTGCTAGAGGAGCGGGGGGGGCCGGCGAGCAGTACTTC. Amino acid sequence: CSARGAGGAGEQYF.

This clonotype came up a few times. The chain combines TRBV3-1 with TRBJ2-5; unclear D gene. The CDR3 covers 15 residues. The germline gives CDR1 LGHDT, CDR2 YNNKEL (reference sequence). V shed 0 bases and J shed 2 bases, with 10 bases lying between them. The CDR3 spells CASSQDISFQETQYF. CDR3 in DNA: TGTGCCAGCAGCCAAGATATTAGTTTTCAAGAGACCCAGTACTTC.

Comments on this clonotype: An end of the junction differs from the germline gene, which may be a read error. The rearrangement joins TRBV6-2 or TRBV6-3 to TRBJ2-2; 13 bases match TRBD2. Per germline, CDR1 MNHEY and CDR2 SVGEGT. This CDR3 is built from 16 residues. Here the CDR3 reads CTSSLGLAGAPGELFF. For the CDR3, the DNA is TGTACCAGCAGCCTCGGACTAGCGGGAGCCCCCGGGGAGCTGTTTTTT.

Ten or more counts support this clonotype. This chain links TRBV3-1 with TRBJ2-7; D is unclear. This CDR3 contains 11 residues. Germline V gene data show CDR1 as LGHDT and CDR2 as YNNKEL (reference sequence). Trimming shortened V by 4 bases and J by 7 bases, and 8 bases separated the two germline ends. CDR3 in amino acids: CASSRGWEQYF. The CDR3 DNA sequence: TGTGCCAGCAGCCGCGGATGGGAGCAGTACTTC.

V and J are TRBV15 and TRBJ2-1, with D possibly TRBD1 on 6 matching bases. With 5 bases removed from V and 5 bases from J, the gap between germline ends came to 19 bases. The germline V gene encodes CDR1 LNHNV and CDR2 YYDKDF (reference sequence). The CDR3 covers 16 residues. The CDR3 nucleotides are TGTGCCACCAGCGGGGGCCGGTGGATCAGTAACAATGAGCAGTTCTTC. Residues: CATSGGRWISNNEQFF.

This clonotype has just a few counts. A read error may explain this, as a much larger clone is one base away. This chain links TRBV12-5 with TRBJ1-1; D is undetermined. This CDR3 region has 16 residues. Germline V CDR1 and CDR2: LGHNT, FRNRAP. The CDR3 protein is CASGLVLGRKNTEASF. For the CDR3, the DNA is TGTGCTAGTGGTTTGGTATTGGGCAGGAAGAACACTGAAGCTTCCTTT.

This clonotype has at least ten counts. V and J are TRBV3-1 and TRBJ1-5; no reliable D call. Germline V gene data show CDR1 as LGHDT and CDR2 as YNNKEL (reference sequence). V shed 1 base and J shed 1 base, with 2 bases lying between them. The CDR3 length is 13 residues. The CDR3 DNA sequence: TGTGCCAGCAGCCAAGCCAGCAATCAGCCCCAGCATTTT. It specifies CASSQASNQPQHF.

A word on this clonotype: Possible read error: a much larger clone is one base away. V usage is TRBV27 and J usage is TRBJ1-4; D is unclear. The CDR3 has 13 amino acids. Per germline, CDR1 MNHEY and CDR2 SMNVEV (reference sequence). The CDR3 here is CASSVSTNEELFF. The CDR3 DNA sequence: TGTGCCAGCAGTGTTTCAACTAATGAAGAACTGTTTTTT. The variable domain in full, completed from reference TRBV27 and TRBJ1-4, reads EAQVTQNPRYLITVTGKKLTVTCSQNMNHEYMSWYRQDPGLGLRQIYYSMNVEVTDKGDVPEGYKVSRKEKRNFPLILESPSPNQTSLYFCASSVSTNEELFFGSGTQLSVL.

The V call is TRBV6-2 or TRBV6-3, the J call TRBJ1-5; no definite D call. With 7 bases removed from V and 3 bases from J, the gap between germline ends came to 13 bases. CDR3 size: 14 residues. Germline CDR1 and CDR2: MNHEY and SVGEGT. This chain's CDR3 is CASKSYEVNQPQHF. DNA for the CDR3: TGTGCCAGCAAAAGTTATGAGGTCAATCAGCCCCAGCATTTT.

A remark on this clonotype: A much larger clone is a single base away; this may be a read error. J is TRBJ1-4 and V is TRBV28; D gene ambiguous. The CDR3 spans 12 residues. V was cut by 5 bases and J by 7 bases, with 8 bases left in between. Per germline, CDR1 MDHEN and CDR2 SYDVKM. The CDR3 nucleotides are TGTGCCAGCAGTGCGGTGAGTGAAAAACTGTTTTTT. This translates into CASSAVSEKLFF.

This clonotype was detected only a few times. The chain joins TRBV20-1 to TRBJ2-7, with TRBD2 identical over 8 bases. Germline V gene data show CDR1 as DFQATT and CDR2 as SNEGSKA (reference sequence). The length of the CDR3 is 13 residues. With V trimmed by 3 bases and J by 5 bases, 6 bases remained unmatched. The chain's CDR3 is CSARDGTRDEQYF. CDR3 nucleotide sequence: TGCAGTGCTAGGGATGGGACTAGGGACGAGCAGTACTTC.

This clonotype was found many times. This CDR3 is CASRPVGAASYNEQFF. DNA for the CDR3: TGTGCCAGCAGGCCTGTGGGCGCGGCCTCCTACAATGAGCAGTTCTTC. The gene calls are TRBV9 and TRBJ2-1, with D hard to call. With 5 bases removed from V and 0 bases from J, the gap between germline ends came to 15 bases. Germline V gene lookup returns CDR1 SGDLS and CDR2 YYNGEE. The CDR3 runs to 16 residues.